A selection of T cell receptor beta chains follows, all from one sample in a study of cytomegalovirus exposure and HLA in healthy donors. Sequencing was performed with immunoSEQ multiplex PCR; in TCRdb, only in-frame clones are kept and a portion is missing. The table has approximately 200,000 clones, 70% to 85% seen once. The sequencing sample was made of PBMCs. The receptor source for this set is a boy younger than 10 in good health and CMV-seronegative. The CDR3 runs from the conserved cysteine through the conserved F or W. D genes are given only for firm matches. Rows give clone size only sometimes, using once, few, many, or a class for an expanded clone.

V	size	J	D	CDR3	DNA
TRBV10-1	.	TRBJ2-7	.	CASSSNRSYEQYF	TGCGCCAGCAGTTCCAACCGGTCCTACGAGCAGTACTTC
TRBV4-1	.	TRBJ1-2	.	CASSPEWGGNGYTF	TGCGCCAGCAGCCCTGAGTGGGGGGGGAATGGCTACACCTTC
TRBV18	.	TRBJ2-3	.	CASSPPGGAFTQYF	TGTGCCAGCTCACCACCCGGCGGTGCATTTACGCAGTATTTT
TRBV5-4	.	TRBJ1-1	TRBD1	CASSSYRGTLNTEAFF	TGTGCCAGCAGTTCCTACAGGGGAACTTTGAACACTGAAGCTTTCTTT
TRBV30	.	TRBJ2-2	TRBD1	CAWSVLRGLGTNTGELFF	TGTGCCTGGAGTGTACTAAGGGGGCTGGGAACAAACACCGGGGAGCTGTTTTTT
TRBV4-2	.	TRBJ1-5	.	CASSQRDYSNQPQHF	TGTGCCAGCAGCCAACGGGACTATAGCAATCAGCCCCAGCATTTT
TRBV6-5	.	TRBJ1-3	TRBD1	CASSSTGVGNTIYF	TGTGCCAGCAGCAGCACAGGGGTAGGGAACACCATATATTTT
TRBV11-2	few	TRBJ2-4	.	CASSLDPQNTKNIQYF	TGTGCCAGCAGCTTAGACCCCCAGAATACCAAAAACATTCAGTACTTC
TRBV19	.	TRBJ2-3	TRBD2	CASSTSGGDTQYF	TGTGCCAGTAGTACTAGCGGGGGAGATACGCAGTATTTT
TRBV5-4	.	TRBJ2-3	TRBD2	CASRRHPGLEPDTQYF	TGTGCCAGCAGGCGACATCCGGGACTAGAGCCAGATACGCAGTATTTT
TRBV14	few	TRBJ2-3	TRBD1	CASSQGQEADTQYF	TGTGCCAGCAGCCAGGGACAGGAGGCAGATACGCAGTATTTT
TRBV5-1	once	TRBJ1-1	TRBD1	CASSSTGTVTEAFF	TGCGCCAGCTCATCGACAGGGACGGTAACTGAAGCTTTCTTT
TRBV19	.	TRBJ2-3	TRBD2	CASSTGTSVADTQYF	TGTGCCAGTAGTACCGGGACTAGCGTAGCAGATACGCAGTATTTT
TRBV10-3	.	TRBJ2-3	.	CAISESGASADTQYF	TGTGCCATCAGTGAATCAGGGGCGAGCGCAGATACGCAGTATTTT
TRBV6-6	.	TRBJ1-2	.	CASSYSLGGSGYTF	TGTGCCAGCAGTTACTCCTTGGGGGGAAGTGGCTACACCTTC
TRBV7-9	few	TRBJ1-6	.	CASSPTTTGSPLHF	TGTGCCAGCAGCCCCACTACTACCGGGTCACCCCTCCACTTT
TRBV12-5	.	TRBJ1-2	TRBD1	CASGLGTGLDGYTF	TGTGCTAGTGGTTTAGGGACAGGGTTGGATGGCTACACCTTC
TRBV30	.	TRBJ2-7	.	CAWSDIEVYEQYF	TGTGCCTGGAGTGATATAGAGGTCTACGAGCAGTACTTC
TRBV11-2	.	TRBJ1-2	.	CASSLRSGSGPGYTF	TGTGCCAGCAGCTTGCGTTCGGGCTCAGGGCCCGGCTACACCTTC
TRBV7-2	.	TRBJ2-7	.	CASSLGPRRSSYEQYF	TGTGCCAGCAGCTTGGGGCCGCGAAGGAGCTCCTACGAGCAGTACTTC
TRBV4-1	.	TRBJ2-3	TRBD2	CASSSSGTSLPDTQYF	TGCGCCAGCAGCTCTTCCGGGACTAGCCTCCCAGATACGCAGTATTTT
TRBV4-3	.	TRBJ2-5	.	CASSQDYKFRSQTQYF	TGCGCCAGCAGCCAAGATTACAAATTTAGGAGCCAGACCCAGTACTTC
TRBV19	few	TRBJ1-1	.	CASTSGGPEGAFF	TGTGCCAGTACCTCGGGGGGCCCAGAGGGAGCTTTCTTT
TRBV11-2	.	TRBJ2-5	.	CASSLDRGFGETQYF	TGTGCCAGCAGCTTAGATAGGGGCTTCGGAGAGACCCAGTACTTC
TRBV29-1	.	TRBJ1-1	.	CSVAQVVNTEAFF	TGCAGCGTTGCCCAGGTCGTGAACACTGAAGCTTTCTTT
TRBV6-6	.	TRBJ2-1	.	CASSDRDYNEQFF	TGTGCCAGCAGTGACCGGGATTACAATGAGCAGTTCTTC